The rows below give T cell receptor beta chains drawn from one sample of a study of blood T cell repertoires in COVID-19. Libraries were prepared by immunoSEQ multiplex PCR; TCRdb keeps only in-frame clonotypes and omits some of them. The table records 140,000 to 150,000 clones, about 90% of them present only once. Sequenced material: PBMCs or T cells enriched from blood (not recorded which). The receptors shown here come from a woman aged 40 to 49 who had been exposed to COVID-19. CDR3s include the opening cysteine and the closing phenylalanine or tryptophan. D genes are given only for firm matches. Size tells how often a clone was seen (once, few, many) or the class of an expanded clone, and some rows leave it out.

abundance: NA; j_gene: TRBJ1-6; d_gene: NA; v_gene: TRBV6-5; CDR3nt: TGTGCCAGCAGAAGCGGAAGTCATAATTCACCCCTCCACTTT; CDR3aa: CASRSGSHNSPLHF
abundance: few; j_gene: TRBJ2-1; d_gene: TRBD2; v_gene: TRBV5-1; CDR3nt: TGCGCCAGCAGCTTGGAAGCTAGCGGGCCACATGAGCAGTTCTTC; CDR3aa: CASSLEASGPHEQFF
abundance: once; j_gene: TRBJ1-6; d_gene: NA; v_gene: TRBV6-5; CDR3nt: TGTGCCAGCAGATTGGGGGGGACTAATTCACCCCTCCACTTT; CDR3aa: CASRLGGTNSPLHF
abundance: once; j_gene: TRBJ2-7; d_gene: TRBD1; v_gene: TRBV6-5; CDR3nt: TGTGCCAGCACCTTGGACAGGGGTACCTACGAGCAGTACTTC; CDR3aa: CASTLDRGTYEQYF
abundance: NA; j_gene: TRBJ2-7; d_gene: TRBD1; v_gene: TRBV18; CDR3nt: TGTGCCAGCTCGCCACAGGGGGCGGGATCCTACGAGCAGTACTTC; CDR3aa: CASSPQGAGSYEQYF
abundance: NA; j_gene: TRBJ2-2; d_gene: NA; v_gene: TRBV5-6; CDR3nt: TGTGCCAGCAGCAACGTGATGAGCACCGGGGAGCTGTTTTTT; CDR3aa: CASSNVMSTGELFF
abundance: NA; j_gene: TRBJ2-1; d_gene: NA; v_gene: TRBV5-6; CDR3nt: TGTGCCAGCAGCTTCGTCGGGGGGCCCTTCAATGAGCAGTTCTTC; CDR3aa: CASSFVGGPFNEQFF
abundance: NA; j_gene: TRBJ1-2; d_gene: TRBD1; v_gene: TRBV29-1; CDR3nt: TGCAGCGCGAGGGGGCTTGATGGCTACACCTTC; CDR3aa: CSARGLDGYTF
abundance: NA; j_gene: TRBJ2-7; d_gene: TRBD2; v_gene: TRBV7-2; CDR3nt: TGTGCCAGCAGCATCGCCGGGACTAGCTTACACGAGCAGTACTTC; CDR3aa: CASSIAGTSLHEQYF
abundance: NA; j_gene: TRBJ2-3; d_gene: NA; v_gene: TRBV7-2; CDR3nt: TGTGCCAGCAGCTTCCCTGCAGATACGCAGTATTTT; CDR3aa: CASSFPADTQYF
abundance: NA; j_gene: TRBJ1-3; d_gene: NA; v_gene: TRBV19; CDR3nt: TGTGACCCCAAGCCTACAGGGTCCCTTGGAAACACCATATATTTT; CDR3aa: CDPKPTGSLGNTIYF
abundance: NA; j_gene: TRBJ1-6; d_gene: NA; v_gene: TRBV4-2; CDR3nt: TGTGCCAGCAGCCAAGAATGGAGGGGTGCACCCCTCCACTTT; CDR3aa: CASSQEWRGAPLHF
abundance: NA; j_gene: TRBJ2-1; d_gene: TRBD2; v_gene: TRBV5-1; CDR3nt: TGCGCCAGCAGCTTGGTGGCTAGCGGGTTAATGAACAATGAGCAGTTCTTC; CDR3aa: CASSLVASGLMNNEQFF
abundance: NA; j_gene: TRBJ1-1; d_gene: NA; v_gene: TRBV5-4; CDR3nt: TGTGCCAGCAGCTTGGGTAGTAACACTGAAGCTTTCTTT; CDR3aa: CASSLGSNTEAFF
abundance: NA; j_gene: TRBJ2-1; d_gene: TRBD1; v_gene: TRBV11-2; CDR3nt: TGTGCCAGCAGCTTCACTGGACAGGGGGGTGAGCAGTTCTTC; CDR3aa: CASSFTGQGGEQFF
abundance: NA; j_gene: TRBJ2-5; d_gene: NA; v_gene: TRBV25-1; CDR3nt: TGTGCCAGCAGTGAATTATTGAAGCGACAAGAGACCCAGTACTTC; CDR3aa: CASSELLKRQETQYF
abundance: NA; j_gene: TRBJ1-2; d_gene: TRBD1; v_gene: TRBV19; CDR3nt: TGTGCCAGTAGTTCACAGGGGTCCTATGGCTACACCTTC; CDR3aa: CASSSQGSYGYTF
abundance: NA; j_gene: TRBJ1-5; d_gene: NA; v_gene: TRBV2; CDR3nt: TGTGCCAGCACAGATAGCAATCAGCCCCAGCATTTT; CDR3aa: CASTDSNQPQHF
abundance: NA; j_gene: TRBJ2-3; d_gene: TRBD1; v_gene: TRBV5-8; CDR3nt: TGTGCCAGCAGCCCGGGACAGGGCACAGATACGCAGTATTTT; CDR3aa: CASSPGQGTDTQYF
abundance: few; j_gene: TRBJ1-1; d_gene: NA; v_gene: TRBV28; CDR3nt: TGTGCCAGCACCTTAGACGGCGGAGGAACTGAAGCTTTCTTT; CDR3aa: CASTLDGGGTEAFF
abundance: NA; j_gene: TRBJ2-2; d_gene: NA; v_gene: TRBV12-3/TRBV12-4; CDR3nt: TGTGCCAGCAGTACCAGGTCCACCGGGGAGCTGTTTTTT; CDR3aa: CASSTRSTGELFF
abundance: NA; j_gene: TRBJ1-2; d_gene: NA; v_gene: TRBV10-3; CDR3nt: TGTGCCATCAGTGAGTCGCCGTCGAGAGTTAACTATGGCTACACCTTC; CDR3aa: CAISESPSRVNYGYTF
abundance: NA; j_gene: TRBJ1-1; d_gene: NA; v_gene: TRBV7-2; CDR3nt: TGTGCCAGCGGTCTAAAGAGGTTCGACACTGAAGCTTTCTTT; CDR3aa: CASGLKRFDTEAFF
abundance: NA; j_gene: TRBJ1-1; d_gene: NA; v_gene: TRBV7-9; CDR3nt: TGTGCCAGCAGGATCCGGGACATCACTGAAGCTTTCTTT; CDR3aa: CASRIRDITEAFF
abundance: NA; j_gene: TRBJ2-3; d_gene: TRBD2; v_gene: TRBV7-9; CDR3nt: TGTGCCAGCAGCTCGCGGACTAGCGGGGGGCCGCGCACAGATACGCAGTATTTT; CDR3aa: CASSSRTSGGPRTDTQYF
abundance: NA; j_gene: TRBJ1-1; d_gene: NA; v_gene: TRBV19; CDR3nt: TGTGCCAGTAGTCTATCTCGATTAGGGGCAACTGAAGCTTTCTTT; CDR3aa: CASSLSRLGATEAFF
abundance: few; j_gene: TRBJ1-1; d_gene: NA; v_gene: TRBV6-6; CDR3nt: TGTGCCAGCAGTTACAGTCAGGGGACTGAAGCTTTCTTT; CDR3aa: CASSYSQGTEAFF
abundance: once; j_gene: TRBJ1-4; d_gene: NA; v_gene: TRBV19; CDR3nt: TGTGCCAGTAGTATTTGGCAGGATGGAAAACTGTTTTTT; CDR3aa: CASSIWQDGKLFF
abundance: once; j_gene: TRBJ1-3; d_gene: NA; v_gene: TRBV10-3; CDR3nt: TGTGCCATCAGTGACTTAAATCCGAGCTCTGGAAACACCATATATTTT; CDR3aa: CAISDLNPSSGNTIYF
abundance: NA; j_gene: TRBJ2-1; d_gene: TRBD2; v_gene: TRBV19; CDR3nt: TGTGCCAGTAGTATCGCAGGGACTAGGTCCTGGAATGAGCAGTTCTTC; CDR3aa: CASSIAGTRSWNEQFF
abundance: NA; j_gene: TRBJ2-1; d_gene: TRBD2; v_gene: TRBV2; CDR3nt: TGTGCCAGCAGTGAATCACAAATAGGCGGGAGGGCCCTTGTGCAGTTCTTC; CDR3aa: CASSESQIGGRALVQFF
abundance: NA; j_gene: TRBJ2-5; d_gene: NA; v_gene: TRBV6-2/TRBV6-3; CDR3nt: TGTGCCAGCAGTTACGATAAGACAGGACAAGAGACCCAGTACTTC; CDR3aa: CASSYDKTGQETQYF
abundance: NA; j_gene: TRBJ1-6; d_gene: TRBD1; v_gene: TRBV3-1/TRBV3-2; CDR3nt: TGTGCCAGCAGCCGCGGACAGGGAACCAATTCACCCCTCCACTTT; CDR3aa: CASSRGQGTNSPLHF
abundance: NA; j_gene: TRBJ2-7; d_gene: NA; v_gene: TRBV7-9; CDR3nt: TGTGCCAGCAGCTCTTACTCCTACGAGCAGTACTTC; CDR3aa: CASSSYSYEQYF
abundance: NA; j_gene: TRBJ2-7; d_gene: NA; v_gene: TRBV28; CDR3nt: TGTGCCAGCAGTTTTAGGGGGTACTCCTACGAGCAGTACTTC; CDR3aa: CASSFRGYSYEQYF
abundance: NA; j_gene: TRBJ1-6; d_gene: NA; v_gene: TRBV2; CDR3nt: TGTGCCAGCAGGAATTCAGGACAGCCCAATTCACCCCTCCACTTT; CDR3aa: CASRNSGQPNSPLHF
abundance: NA; j_gene: TRBJ1-2; d_gene: NA; v_gene: TRBV3-1/TRBV3-2; CDR3nt: TGTGCCAGCAGCCCCTTGCTAACTCCCTCCTATGGCTACACCTTC; CDR3aa: CASSPLLTPSYGYTF
abundance: NA; j_gene: TRBJ1-3; d_gene: NA; v_gene: TRBV9; CDR3nt: TGTGCCAGCAGCGTAAGCGTGTTGTGGGGAGTTGATGGAAACACCATATATTTT; CDR3aa: CASSVSVLWGVDGNTIYF
abundance: NA; j_gene: TRBJ1-5; d_gene: NA; v_gene: TRBV7-9; CDR3nt: TGTGCCAGCAGCCTCGGACAGAACGATCAGCCCCAGCATTTT; CDR3aa: CASSLGQNDQPQHF
abundance: NA; j_gene: TRBJ2-7; d_gene: NA; v_gene: TRBV15; CDR3nt: TGTGCCACCAGCAGGACAGGTTCTTCCTACGAGCAGTACTTC; CDR3aa: CATSRTGSSYEQYF
abundance: NA; j_gene: TRBJ2-7; d_gene: TRBD2; v_gene: TRBV20-1; CDR3nt: TGCAGTGCTAGAGGAGCGGGAGTATCCTTC; CDR3aa: CSARGAGVSF
abundance: NA; j_gene: TRBJ2-1; d_gene: NA; v_gene: TRBV3-1/TRBV3-2; CDR3nt: TGTGCCAGCCCTTGTCCTTTCTCCTACAATGAGCAGTTCTTC; CDR3aa: CASPCPFSYNEQFF
abundance: once; j_gene: TRBJ1-1; d_gene: NA; v_gene: TRBV5-8; CDR3nt: TGTGCCAGCAGCCGAACAGTGAACACTGAAGCTTTCTTT; CDR3aa: CASSRTVNTEAFF
abundance: NA; j_gene: TRBJ1-3; d_gene: NA; v_gene: TRBV11-3; CDR3nt: TGTGCCAGCAGCTTATCGAAGCGCTACTCTGGAAACACCATATATTTT; CDR3aa: CASSLSKRYSGNTIYF
abundance: once; j_gene: TRBJ1-2; d_gene: NA; v_gene: TRBV29-1; CDR3nt: TGCAGCGTTGAAGATCAGGCAGCAGGCTATGGCTACACCTTC; CDR3aa: CSVEDQAAGYGYTF
abundance: NA; j_gene: TRBJ2-3; d_gene: NA; v_gene: TRBV18; CDR3nt: TGTGCCAGCTCACCCGCCCAGGCTTACACAGATACGCAGTATTTT; CDR3aa: CASSPAQAYTDTQYF
abundance: NA; j_gene: TRBJ1-5; d_gene: NA; v_gene: TRBV11-2; CDR3nt: TGTGCCAGCAGCCTGGGAGGGGTCGGCAATCAGCCCCAGCATTTT; CDR3aa: CASSLGGVGNQPQHF
abundance: NA; j_gene: TRBJ1-2; d_gene: NA; v_gene: TRBV28; CDR3nt: TGTGCCAGCAGTTTATTGACAGCTAACTATGGCTACACCTTC; CDR3aa: CASSLLTANYGYTF
abundance: NA; j_gene: TRBJ2-2; d_gene: NA; v_gene: TRBV28; CDR3nt: TGTGCCAGCAGTTCGGGGCCTACAGGGAACCGGGAGCTGTTTTTT; CDR3aa: CASSSGPTGNRELFF
abundance: few; j_gene: TRBJ2-3; d_gene: TRBD2; v_gene: TRBV9; CDR3nt: TGTGCCAGCAGCGTACGGGGGAGCGGGGTAACAGATACGCAGTATTTT; CDR3aa: CASSVRGSGVTDTQYF
abundance: NA; j_gene: TRBJ1-5; d_gene: NA; v_gene: TRBV18; CDR3nt: TGTGCCAGCTCAGGCGGTCTTGGAAGCAATCAGCCCCAGCATTTT; CDR3aa: CASSGGLGSNQPQHF
abundance: NA; j_gene: TRBJ2-7; d_gene: TRBD1; v_gene: TRBV6-6; CDR3nt: TGTGCCAGCAGTTCCCAGACAGGGCCCGAGCAGTACTTC; CDR3aa: CASSSQTGPEQYF
abundance: many; j_gene: TRBJ2-3; d_gene: TRBD1; v_gene: TRBV28; CDR3nt: TGTGCCAGCGGCGGGACAGGGGTTAGCGATACGCAGTATTTT; CDR3aa: CASGGTGVSDTQYF
abundance: few; j_gene: TRBJ2-7; d_gene: NA; v_gene: TRBV5-1; CDR3nt: TGCGCCAGCAGCTTGATCCAGGGTTTGGGCAACGAGCAGTACTTC; CDR3aa: CASSLIQGLGNEQYF
abundance: few; j_gene: TRBJ2-2; d_gene: NA; v_gene: TRBV7-9; CDR3nt: TGTGCCAGCAGCTTCAGCGGGACACTAACCGGGGAGCTGTTTTTT; CDR3aa: CASSFSGTLTGELFF
abundance: NA; j_gene: TRBJ2-1; d_gene: TRBD1; v_gene: TRBV19; CDR3nt: TGTGCCAGTAGTACCGGACAGGGGGCCTACAATGAGCAGTTCTTC; CDR3aa: CASSTGQGAYNEQFF
abundance: once; j_gene: TRBJ2-3; d_gene: TRBD2; v_gene: TRBV6-4; CDR3nt: TGTGCCAGCAGTCGAACTAGCGCTCGCACAGATACGCAGTATTTT; CDR3aa: CASSRTSARTDTQYF
abundance: NA; j_gene: TRBJ2-7; d_gene: NA; v_gene: TRBV4-1; CDR3nt: TGCGCCAGCAGCCCCCAGGACACCGTCTCCTACGAGCAGTACTTC; CDR3aa: CASSPQDTVSYEQYF
abundance: NA; j_gene: TRBJ2-1; d_gene: NA; v_gene: TRBV7-3; CDR3nt: TGTGCCAGCAGCTTACGGACGGACAGTTCTCCCTACAATGAGCAGTTCTTC; CDR3aa: CASSLRTDSSPYNEQFF
abundance: few; j_gene: TRBJ2-2; d_gene: TRBD2; v_gene: TRBV7-9; CDR3nt: TGTGCCAGCAGCTTGGGGACTAGCGGGAACGGGGAGCTGTTTTTT; CDR3aa: CASSLGTSGNGELFF